A selection of T cell receptor beta chains follows, all from one sample in a study of blood T cell repertoires in COVID-19. Profiled with immunoSEQ multiplex PCR; TCRdb holds only in-frame clones, not every one. The sample carries 23,000 or so clones, around 86% recorded once. The sequenced sample was peripheral blood. The origin of the receptors is an older man with acute or convalescent COVID-19. CDR3s leave out the opening cysteine and the closing phenylalanine or tryptophan. The order of the fields is J gene, clone size, V gene, CDR3 protein. Rows may omit the clone size; those that give it use once, few, many or a size class.

J: TRBJ2-1
size: -
V: TRBV27
CDR3: ASSSRGLAGGSYNEQF

J: TRBJ2-1
size: -
V: TRBV20-1
CDR3: SADFYNEQF

J: TRBJ2-7
size: -
V: TRBV10-2
CDR3: ASSGRTGGEQY

J: TRBJ2-5
size: -
V: TRBV18
CDR3: ASSPPGLTGETQY

J: TRBJ2-7
size: -
V: TRBV5-5
CDR3: ASSLAPGEQY

J: TRBJ2-7
size: few
V: TRBV6-2/TRBV6-3
CDR3: ASSYLAGYSYEQY

J: TRBJ1-4
size: -
V: TRBV7-2
CDR3: ASSLGPSTNEKLF

J: TRBJ2-7
size: -
V: TRBV13
CDR3: ASSPPQGYYEQY

J: TRBJ2-3
size: few
V: TRBV5-6
CDR3: ASSLGRPRQSTDTQY

J: TRBJ1-5
size: -
V: TRBV5-8
CDR3: ASSPGIGERPQH

J: TRBJ1-4
size: few
V: TRBV10-3
CDR3: AIADTTNEKLF

J: TRBJ2-2
size: -
V: TRBV11-3
CDR3: ASSLGENPGGTGELF

J: TRBJ1-1
size: -
V: TRBV6-6
CDR3: ASSNPGQGMTEAF

J: TRBJ2-5
size: -
V: TRBV29-1
CDR3: SAYTGIGTSGIETQY

J: TRBJ2-3
size: -
V: TRBV20-1
CDR3: SAWTGRMN

J: TRBJ1-6
size: few
V: TRBV2
CDR3: ASSDLARYNSPLH

J: TRBJ1-2
size: few
V: TRBV18
CDR3: ASSQGAYNYGYT

J: TRBJ2-7
size: -
V: TRBV4-1
CDR3: ASSPGTGADEQY

J: TRBJ1-2
size: -
V: TRBV6-2/TRBV6-3
CDR3: ASSSDGSGGYGYT

J: TRBJ2-3
size: -
V: TRBV19
CDR3: ASSPTSGGSSRADTQY

J: TRBJ2-5
size: -
V: TRBV5-4
CDR3: ASSLGTVGETQY

J: TRBJ2-7
size: -
V: TRBV5-1
CDR3: ASSAPTGSGEQY

J: TRBJ1-1
size: -
V: TRBV7-9
CDR3: ASSSTTGRTEAF

J: TRBJ2-1
size: -
V: TRBV11-3
CDR3: ASSLDSARNEQF

J: TRBJ1-5
size: -
V: TRBV2
CDR3: ASSRDRGGNQPQH

J: TRBJ1-5
size: -
V: TRBV5-1
CDR3: ASRVGTHDNQPQH

J: TRBJ1-4
size: once
V: TRBV6-6
CDR3: ASSYSAGNEKLF

J: TRBJ2-1
size: -
V: TRBV9
CDR3: ASSVDHSSYNEQF

J: TRBJ2-7
size: -
V: TRBV7-8
CDR3: ASSPPGVGTSGSGISYEQY

J: TRBJ2-4
size: -
V: TRBV27
CDR3: ASSLRAGGNIQY

J: TRBJ2-7
size: -
V: TRBV19
CDR3: ASSAPGHPYEQY

J: TRBJ1-1
size: -
V: TRBV30
CDR3: ARAQGAVAEAF

J: TRBJ1-1
size: -
V: TRBV5-6
CDR3: ASSLRWAEAF

J: TRBJ2-7
size: -
V: TRBV6-5
CDR3: ASSTDSSEQY